This T cell receptor (beta chain) was captured in a study of CD8 T cells in Susac syndrome. Trimming at V came to 4 bases and at J to 6 bases, leaving 10 bases not matched to a gene. The CDR3 runs 15 residues. An amount of RNA that ranged from 0.5 to 1 ug was reverse transcribed with random hexamers. MiXCR, applied by TCRdb to the immunoSEQ multiplex PCR reads, yields one record per CDR3 protein. The table shows about 200,000 distinct CDR3 sequences, with roughly 96% occurring only once. This clonotype was sampled from a human donor with multiple sclerosis. This chain joins TRBV5-3 and TRBJ2-3; 8 bases are a match to TRBD2. TRBV5-3 is an ORF for which the function is uncertain. Source material: CD4+ T cells from PBMCs. The CDR3 DNA reads TGTGCCAGAAGCCACGGGACTAGACCCTCCGATACGCAGTATTTT. Its protein is CARSHGTRPSDTQYF.